The clone carrying this T cell receptor beta chain was picked up one time. This sample is drawn from a study of blood T cell repertoires in COVID-19. Turning to the study itself: Specimens from acute and convalescent COVID-19 originated in the United States, Italy and Spain.

The CDR3 has 13 amino acids. V was pared by 8 bases and J by 8 bases, with 18 bases between. The V gene's germline CDR1 is MNHEY and CDR2 SMNVEV (reference sequence). Only in-frame clones appear in the TCRdb table, and some are missing; sequencing was by immunoSEQ multiplex PCR. The sample has over 95,000 clones; 81% are singletons. The sequencing sample was made of peripheral blood. This rearrangement joins TRBV27 to TRBJ1-2; D is ambiguous. The sequence derives from a human donor in a cohort sampled during active COVID-19. The CDR3 spells CASWTGKFIGYTF. As DNA, the CDR3 is TGTGCCAGCTGGACGGGAAAGTTCATCGGCTACACCTTC.